The text below deals with one TCR beta chain. Original processing methods: The authors estimated nucleated cell counts from reference gene primer amplification. Only in-frame clones appear in the TCRdb table, and some are missing; sequencing was by immunoSEQ multiplex PCR. D and trimming were read from the DNA, whereas the V and J calls and clone size are those reported in that table. The data show some 200,000 clones, about 76% seen once. The data stem from a study of blood T cell repertoires in COVID-19. This CDR3 spans 16 amino acids. V shed 4 bases and J 6 bases; nucleotides not matched to a gene: 8. The germline V gene has CDR1 LGHNA and CDR2 YSLEER.

The V gene is TRBV4-3, the J gene TRBJ1-6, with TRBD1 matching over 8 bases. This clonotype originated in a woman aged 45-59 years with active or convalescent COVID-19. Sequencing was carried out using peripheral blood. CDR3 region: CASSRYLDRANSPLHF. In DNA form, the CDR3 reads TGCGCCAGCAGCCGATACTTGGACAGGGCTAATTCACCCCTCCACTTT.